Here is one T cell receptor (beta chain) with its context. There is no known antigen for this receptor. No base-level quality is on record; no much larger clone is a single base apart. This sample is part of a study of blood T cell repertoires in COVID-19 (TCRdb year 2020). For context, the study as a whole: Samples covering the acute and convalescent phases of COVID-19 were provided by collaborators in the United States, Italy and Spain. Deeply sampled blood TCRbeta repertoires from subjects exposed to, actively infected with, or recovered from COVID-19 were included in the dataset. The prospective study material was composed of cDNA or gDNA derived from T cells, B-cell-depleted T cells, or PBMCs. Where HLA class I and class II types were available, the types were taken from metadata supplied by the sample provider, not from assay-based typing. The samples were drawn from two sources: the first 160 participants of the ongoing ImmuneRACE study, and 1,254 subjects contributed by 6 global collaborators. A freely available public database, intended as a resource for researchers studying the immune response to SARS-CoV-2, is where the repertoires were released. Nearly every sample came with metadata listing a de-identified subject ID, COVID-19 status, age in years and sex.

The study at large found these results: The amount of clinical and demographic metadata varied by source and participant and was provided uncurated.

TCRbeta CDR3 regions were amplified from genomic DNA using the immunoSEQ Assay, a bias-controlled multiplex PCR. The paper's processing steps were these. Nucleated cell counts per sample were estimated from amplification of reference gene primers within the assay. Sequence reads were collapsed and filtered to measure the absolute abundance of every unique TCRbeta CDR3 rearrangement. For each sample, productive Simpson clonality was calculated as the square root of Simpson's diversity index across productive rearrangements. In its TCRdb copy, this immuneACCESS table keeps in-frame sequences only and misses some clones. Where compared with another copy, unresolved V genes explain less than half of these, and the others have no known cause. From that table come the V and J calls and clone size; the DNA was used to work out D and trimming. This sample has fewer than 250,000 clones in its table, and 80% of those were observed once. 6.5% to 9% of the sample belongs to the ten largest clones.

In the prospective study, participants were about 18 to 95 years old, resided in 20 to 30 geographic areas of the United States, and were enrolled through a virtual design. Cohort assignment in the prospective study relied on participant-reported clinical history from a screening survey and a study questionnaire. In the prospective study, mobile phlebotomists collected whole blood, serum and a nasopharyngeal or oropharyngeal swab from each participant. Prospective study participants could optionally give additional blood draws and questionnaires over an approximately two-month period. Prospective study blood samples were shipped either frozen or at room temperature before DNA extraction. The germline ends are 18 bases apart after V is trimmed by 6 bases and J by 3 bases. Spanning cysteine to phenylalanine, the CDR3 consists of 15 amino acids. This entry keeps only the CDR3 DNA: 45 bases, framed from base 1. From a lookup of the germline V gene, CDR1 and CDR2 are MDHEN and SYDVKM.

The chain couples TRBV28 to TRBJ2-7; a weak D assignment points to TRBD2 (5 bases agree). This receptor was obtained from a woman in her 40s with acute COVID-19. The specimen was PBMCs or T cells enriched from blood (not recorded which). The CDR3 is CASRSYEGAHYEQYF. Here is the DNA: TGTGCCAGCAGGTCCTATGAGGGAGCCCACTACGAGCAGTACTTC.